Presented here are 19 T cell receptor beta chains from one specimen sequenced in a study of shared clonotypes between healthy human individuals. Data came from immunoSEQ multiplex PCR; TCRdb stores just in-frame clones and leaves some out. The sample comprises approximately 840,000 clones, roughly 96% of which are singletons, and about 0.25% rests with the top ten. Only CD45RO-negative cells positively selected for CCR7 counted as naive CD8 cells, so terminally differentiated effector memory CD45RA+ cells were excluded. Sequenced sample: naive CD8+ T cells sorted from blood. These receptors were collected from a man aged 25-45 years in good health.

The count of this clone is one. This sample also contains other DNA sequences that code for the same CDR3. V usage is TRBV7-9 and J usage is TRBJ1-1, with 9 bases that match TRBD1. Germline CDR1 is SEHNR and CDR2 is FQNEAQ (reference sequence). CDR3 length: 15 residues. V lost 5 bases, J lost 0 bases, and 4 bases stayed unmatched. In DNA form, the CDR3 reads TGTGCCAGCAGCCCGGGACAGGGCATGAACACTGAAGCTTTCTTT. Encoded protein: CASSPGQGMNTEAFF. The full variable domain, with the rest looked up from reference TRBV7-9 and TRBJ1-1, is DTGVSQNPRHKITKRGQNVTFRCDPISEHNRLYWYRQTLGQGPEFLTYFQNEAQLEKSRLLSDRFSAERPKGSFSTLEIQRTEQGDSAMYLCASSPGQGMNTEAFFGQGTRLTVV.

This sequence joins TRBV28 and TRBJ2-7; TRBD1 might be the D (6 bases). The V end lost 11 bases, the J end lost 0 bases, and 17 bases lay between the germline ends. This CDR3 region has 14 residues. Germline loops: CDR1 MDHEN, CDR2 SYDVKM. The CDR3 region is CAHGTYQSSYEQYF. The DNA of the CDR3 is TGTGCCCACGGGACATACCAGAGCTCCTACGAGCAGTACTTC.

The CDR3 loop reads CASSDRDSHYEQYF. In DNA form, the CDR3 reads TGTGCCAGCAGCGACCGGGACAGCCACTACGAGCAGTACTTC. The rearrangement joins TRBV7-9 to TRBJ2-7, with TRBD1 identical over 7 bases. The CDR3 extends over 14 amino acids. With 5 bases clipped from V and 3 bases from J, the junction kept 7 bases outside the gene matches. CDR1 and CDR2 (germline): SEHNR, FQNEAQ (reference sequence).

The sample holds one count of this clone. The CDR3 nucleotides read TGTGCCAGCAGCCAAGATCAACTAGCGGGCTACAATGAGCAGTTCTTC. Translation: CASSQDQLAGYNEQFF. The rearrangement links TRBV4-2 to TRBJ2-1, with 9 bases identical to TRBD2. CDR1 is LGHNA, CDR2 YNFKEQ, per germline. The CDR3 contains 16 residues. Unmatched junction bases numbered 3, after V lost 0 bases and J lost 3 bases.

V and J are TRBV11-2 and TRBJ2-7; D is perhaps TRBD2 (6 bases). The CDR3 runs to 14 residues. Germline assignment: CDR1 SGHAT and CDR2 FQNNGV. The germline V and J ends were trimmed by 1 base and 5 bases, with 12 bases remaining between them. CDR3 sequence: CASSLVDGSHEQYF. The DNA for the CDR3 is TGTGCCAGCAGCTTAGTTGACGGGAGTCACGAGCAGTACTTC.

CDR3 coding DNA: TGTGCCAGCCGGACAGGTTGGACGCATGGCTACACCTTC. It yields the protein CASRTGWTHGYTF. The chain links TRBV9 to TRBJ1-2; TRBD1 agrees at 7 bases. The germline V gene has CDR1 SGDLS and CDR2 YYNGEE. V trimming: 7 bases; J trimming: 6 bases; junction bases outside the gene matches: 9. This CDR3 region has 13 residues. Filled out from reference TRBV9 and TRBJ1-2, the complete variable domain reads DSGVTQTPKHLITATGQRVTLRCSPRSGDLSVYWYQQSLDQGLQFLIQYYNGEERAKGNILERFSAQQFPDLHSELNLSSLELGDSALYFCASRTGWTHGYTFGSGTRLTVV.

The chain is built from TRBV29-1 and TRBJ1-5; 10 bases map to TRBD1. Germline loops: CDR1 SQVTM, CDR2 ANQGSEA. V shed 4 bases and J 6 bases; nucleotides not matched to a gene: 3. There are 13 residues in the CDR3. The CDR3 is CSVAGQGGQPQHF. The CDR3 nucleotides are TGCAGCGTTGCCGGACAGGGGGGTCAGCCCCAGCATTTT.

The chain couples TRBV27 to TRBJ2-7; 10 bases match TRBD1. The V gene's germline CDR1 is MNHEY and CDR2 SMNVEV (reference sequence). The CDR3 has 15 residues. V shed 1 base, J shed 5 bases, and the junction held 5 bases outside the gene matches. This chain's CDR3 is CASSLLGDRGHEQYF. For the CDR3, the DNA is TGTGCCAGCAGTTTATTAGGGGACAGGGGCCACGAGCAGTACTTC.

The V call is TRBV7-6, the J call TRBJ2-3; possibly TRBD1 or TRBD2 for D (5 bases each). V was pared by 3 bases and J by 3 bases, with 16 bases between. This CDR3 has 16 residues. Germline CDR1 is SGHVS and CDR2 is FNYEAQ. The CDR3 sequence is CASSFQPGTQTDTQYF. CDR3 nucleotide sequence: TGTGCCAGCAGCTTTCAACCCGGGACCCAGACAGATACGCAGTATTTT. The complete variable domain, with remaining parts taken from reference TRBV7-6 and TRBJ2-3, reads GAGVSQSPRYKVTKRGQDVALRCDPISGHVSLYWYRQALGQGPEFLTYFNYEAQQDKSGLPNDRFSAERPEGSISTLTIQRTEQRDSAMYRCASSFQPGTQTDTQYFGPGTRLTVL.

The V call is TRBV7-8, the J call TRBJ2-7, with 12 bases that match TRBD2. CDR1 is SGHVS, CDR2 FQNEAQ, per germline. J gave up 6 bases and V 2 bases, and 11 bases lay outside the gene matches. The CDR3 consists of 17 residues. The CDR3 DNA follows: TGTGCCAGCAGCTTATCTAGCGGGAGGGCCCTCAGGGGCGAGCAGTACTTC. It encodes CASSLSSGRALRGEQYF.

This clone was observed once. This chain uses TRBV5-1 with TRBJ2-7, with 7 bases aligning to TRBD1. Per germline, CDR1 SGHRS and CDR2 YFSETQ. The V gene end was trimmed by 7 bases and the J gene end by 2 bases; junction bases not matched to a gene: 18. The CDR3 covers 17 residues. The CDR3 DNA reads TGCGCCAGCTCTACGGACCCTGGACAGGTCATCCCCTACGAGCAGTACTTC. Residues: CASSTDPGQVIPYEQYF.

The rearrangement links TRBV27 to TRBJ2-7; D is possibly TRBD1 (5 bases). This CDR3 is 14 amino acids long. Trimming left V 1 base short and J 5 bases short, with 12 bases between. Germline V CDR1 and CDR2: MNHEY, SMNVEV (reference sequence). CDR3 in amino acids: CASSLLWGGDEQYF. CDR3 nucleotides: TGTGCCAGCAGTTTATTATGGGGCGGCGACGAGCAGTACTTC.

This sequence joins TRBV21-1 and TRBJ1-6. TRBV21-1 is marked as a pseudogene. The CDR3 runs 17 residues. The CDR3 DNA reads as TGTGCCAGCAGCCTGAGGCTACACATACATCATAATTCACCCCTCCACTTT. It translates to CASSLRLHIHHNSPLHF.

CDR3: CASNVGARTEAFF. CDR3 sequence (DNA): TGTGCCAGCAATGTAGGGGCGCGGACTGAAGCTTTCTTT. V and J are TRBV6-5 and TRBJ1-1, with a weak D call TRBD1 (5 bases). V dropped 7 bases and J dropped 5 bases, with 14 bases sitting between them. Germline CDR1 and CDR2: MNHEY and SVGAGI. This CDR3 is built from 13 residues.

This sequence joins TRBV6-5 and TRBJ2-1; D not resolved. V was cut by 5 bases and J by 7 bases, with 12 bases left in between. The CDR3 spans 13 residues. The germline V gene has CDR1 MNHEY and CDR2 SVGAGI. CDR3 sequence reads: CASSPFAGNEQFF. The CDR3 DNA reads TGTGCCAGCAGTCCCTTCGCTGGAAATGAGCAGTTCTTC.

The sample holds one count of this clone. The CDR3 bases are TGTGCCAGCAGCGTGTCGCGGGTGGTCAATGAGCAGTTCTTC. Translation gives CASSVSRVVNEQFF. V is TRBV9 and J is TRBJ2-1, with D maybe TRBD2 (5 bases). The germline V gene encodes CDR1 SGDLS and CDR2 YYNGEE. Trimming stripped 2 bases from V and 6 bases from J, with 12 bases between. The CDR3 is 14 amino acids.

The V and J genes are TRBV30 and TRBJ2-7, with 9 bases fitting TRBD2. Germline CDR1 and CDR2: GTSNPN and SVGIG (reference sequence). This CDR3 region has 14 residues. Trimming cost V 0 bases and J 4 bases; bases outside gene matches: 4. The CDR3 bases are TGTGCCTGGAGTGTACTGGGACTAGCTTACGAGCAGTACTTC. Protein sequence: CAWSVLGLAYEQYF.

This chain uses TRBV30 with TRBJ1-3; D is uncertain. The germline CDR1 and CDR2 sequences are GTSNPN and SVGIG (reference sequence). The V gene lost 0 bases and the J gene lost 0 bases, with 6 bases spanning the gap. The CDR3 totals 14 residues. The CDR3: CAWSVGISGNTIYF. CDR3 DNA: TGTGCCTGGAGTGTGGGAATCTCTGGAAACACCATATATTTT.

With regard to this clone: At the DNA level, this CDR3 is encoded by other sequences in the same sample as well. The chain recombines TRBV9 with TRBJ2-1; 8 nucleotides line up with TRBD2. The V gene's germline CDR1 is SGDLS and CDR2 YYNGEE. This CDR3 contains 15 residues. The trim removed 0 bases at V and 2 bases at J, leaving 1 base unmatched. CDR3 DNA: TGTGCCAGCAGCGTAGGCGGGGGGACCTACAATGAGCAGTTCTTC. This encodes CASSVGGGTYNEQFF.